The 31 T cell receptor beta chains below were found in one sample sequenced in a study of molecular identifiers for immune sequencing clone quantification. TCRdb called the PCR reads again in MiXCR, with one record for every CDR3 protein. The sample lists 300,000 to 400,000 distinct CDR3 sequences, about a fifth occurring once. The sequenced material came from naive CD8+ T cells from blood, with Jurkat cell RNA spiked in. Described subset: FACS-sorted CD8+CD4-CCR7+CD45RA+ naive T cells. These receptors came from a human donor in good health. Some libraries in this study had Jurkat cell RNA spiked in.

This clonotype was counted at least ten times. V is TRBV6-2 or TRBV6-3 and J is TRBJ1-5; D not certain. The ends were cut back, 1 base at V and 1 base at J, with 5 bases in the middle. Germline assignment: CDR1 MNHEY and CDR2 SVGEGT. This CDR3 has 14 residues. CDR3 coding DNA: TGTGCCAGCAGTTACTTGGACAGCAATCAGCCCCAGCATTTT. Amino acid sequence: CASSYLDSNQPQHF.

The table lists this clonotype with many counts. The gene calls are TRBV30 and TRBJ1-5; D possibly corresponds to TRBD1 (5 bases). The CDR3 totals 13 residues. CDR1 and CDR2 (germline): GTSNPN, SVGIG (reference sequence). V was shortened by 5 bases and J by 3 bases, with 11 bases between the two germline ends. The CDR3 is CAWGDFNNQPQHF. In DNA, the CDR3 is TGTGCCTGGGGGGACTTCAACAATCAGCCCCAGCATTTT.

This clonotype was seen repeatedly, ten times or more. J is TRBJ1-5 and V is TRBV28; weak D call: TRBD1 (6 bases). Trimming pared 3 bases from V and 4 bases from J, leaving 16 bases between. Germline CDR1 reads MDHEN; CDR2 reads SYDVKM. This CDR3 has 16 residues. CDR3 residues: CASSLSLGTPNQPQHF. The CDR3 coding sequence is TGTGCCAGCAGTTTGTCCCTCGGGACACCTAATCAGCCCCAGCATTTT.

As regards this clonotype: A junction boundary mismatches the germline segment, possibly from a read error. The CDR3 sequence: CASSSGPCEKLLF. Written as DNA, the CDR3 is TGTGCCAGCAGTTCCGGGCCGTGTGAAAAACTGCTTTTT. The chain is built from TRBV12-3 or TRBV12-4 and TRBJ1-4; no clear D gene. The CDR3 covers 13 residues.

A word on this clonotype: Just one base apart from a much larger clone, this may be a read error. V and J are TRBV29-1 and TRBJ2-7; D perhaps matches TRBD1 (6 bases). The germline gives CDR1 SQVTM, CDR2 ANQGSEA. The CDR3 spans 14 residues. In DNA, the CDR3 is TGCAGCGTACCCCCGGGACAAGGATTTTACGATCAGTACTTC. Translation: CSVPPGQGFYDQYF.

This clonotype was seen ten or more times. The rearrangement joins TRBV10-2 to TRBJ1-5; D is undetermined. Per germline, CDR1 WSHSY and CDR2 SAAADI. This CDR3 is 15 amino acids long. Trimming took 4 bases from V and 7 from J, leaving 17 bases between them. CDR3 DNA sequence: TGCGCCAGCAGTGGGTTCTCCGGTACGGGGCAGCCCCAGCATTTT. It codes for CASSGFSGTGQPQHF.

Concerning this clonotype itself: A read error may produce the germline difference seen at one junction end. This rearrangement joins TRBV27 to TRBJ2-6; D remains unclear. The length of the CDR3 is 12 residues. Germline CDR1 MNHEY, CDR2 SMNVEV (reference sequence). The CDR3 sequence is CASGFGANVLTF. The DNA of the CDR3 is TGTGCCAGCGGTTTTGGGGCCAACGTCCTGACTTTC.

The chain uses TRBV14 and TRBJ2-6; 7 positions agree with TRBD1. This CDR3 has 17 residues. Unmatched junction bases numbered 3, after V lost 1 base and J lost 0 bases. CDR1 and CDR2 (germline): SGHDN, FVKESK. The CDR3 reads CASSQGGQNSGANVLTF. The CDR3 DNA is TGTGCCAGCAGCCAAGGGGGACAGAACTCTGGGGCCAACGTCCTGACTTTC.

Ten or more counts support this clonotype. The rearrangement uses TRBV20-1 and TRBJ2-3; D is uncertain. Germline CDR1 DFQATT, CDR2 SNEGSKA (reference sequence). The V end was cut by 0 bases, the J end by 5 bases, with 9 bases between. The CDR3 length is 13 residues. The CDR3 nucleotides read TGCAGTGCTAGAGATAGAGCTGTAGATACGCAGTATTTT. Residues: CSARDRAVDTQYF.

This clonotype came up once. V is TRBV12-3 or TRBV12-4 and J is TRBJ2-3; D is unclear. The J call is in doubt because the DNA end fits TRBJ1-5 better. The length of the CDR3 is 19 residues. The CDR3: CASSFPVAGGPSEGDTQHF. In nucleotides, the CDR3 is TGTGCCAGCAGTTTTCCGGTAGCGGGAGGGCCCTCCGAAGGTGATACGCAGCATTTT.

This clonotype showed up many times. V gene TRBV20-1 combines with J gene TRBJ2-3; D not resolved. CDR3 length: 12 amino acids. The V and J ends lost 4 bases and 5 bases respectively, with 10 bases between them. Germline V gives CDR1 DFQATT, CDR2 SNEGSKA (reference sequence). CDR3 sequence reads: CSATWSGDTQYF. The CDR3 DNA is TGCAGTGCTACCTGGTCCGGAGATACGCAGTATTTT.

This clonotype was seen once. This rearrangement joins TRBV3-1 to TRBJ2-1; 12 positions agree with TRBD1. J was trimmed by 8 bases and V by 4 bases; bases with no gene match: 6. From germline, CDR1 is LGHDT and CDR2 YNNKEL (reference sequence). This CDR3 spans 15 amino acids. The CDR3 reads CASSPGQGAGDEQFF. Written as DNA, the CDR3 is TGTGCCAGCAGCCCGGGACAGGGGGCGGGCGATGAGCAGTTCTTC.

The chain employs TRBV27 and TRBJ2-7; tentatively, D is TRBD1 or TRBD2 (6 bases each). This CDR3 region has 16 residues. Germline CDR1 and CDR2: MNHEY and SMNVEV (reference sequence). Trimming pared 4 bases from V and 4 bases from J, leaving 20 bases between. As DNA, the CDR3 is TGTGCCAGCAGTTCATTGGCCTTATCGGGGGCTTACGAGCAGTACTTC. It is translated as CASSSLALSGAYEQYF.

This clonotype occurred many times. This chain uses TRBV4-1 with TRBJ1-2; maybe TRBD1 (6 bases). The CDR3 is 14 amino acids. Germline V CDR1 and CDR2: MGHRA, YSYEKL. V lost 5 bases and J lost 6, with 16 bases in between. CDR3 in amino acids: CASSSVQGRDGYTF. The CDR3 nucleotides are TGCGCCAGCAGCTCGGTACAGGGAAGAGATGGCTACACCTTC.

This clonotype was seen only a few times. The gene calls are TRBV4-1 and TRBJ2-3; D perhaps matches TRBD2 (8 bases). The CDR3 totals 16 residues. CDR1 and CDR2 (germline): MGHRA, YSYEKL. The ends were cut back, 3 bases at V and 6 bases at J, with 19 bases in the middle. CDR3 residues: CASSQEPGLGGDTQYF. CDR3 DNA: TGCGCCAGCAGCCAGGAACCGGGACTAGGGGGCGATACGCAGTATTTT.

In this sample, this clonotype turned up many times. The chain joins TRBV6-2 or TRBV6-3 to TRBJ2-7; D call uncertain. This CDR3 region has 13 residues. Germline CDR1 MNHEY, CDR2 SVGEGT. V dropped 3 bases and J dropped 4 bases, with 10 bases sitting between them. The CDR3 DNA follows: TGTGCCAGCAGTTATATCGTCTGGTACGAGCAGTACTTC. This codes for CASSYIVWYEQYF.

This clonotype showed up just a few times. V and J are TRBV12-3 or TRBV12-4 and TRBJ2-7; unclear D gene. V lost 4 bases to trimming and J lost 7 bases, with 11 bases between them. This CDR3 has 12 residues. The CDR3 DNA reads as TGTGCCAGCAGTTCGGACCGTCTTGAGCAGTACTTC. Residues: CASSSDRLEQYF.

There are many counts of this clonotype. The gene calls are TRBV20-1 and TRBJ1-2, with D uncertain. The CDR3 covers 13 residues. V was trimmed by 1 base and J by 1 base, leaving 7 bases between them. Germline values: CDR1 DFQATT, CDR2 SNEGSKA (reference sequence). The CDR3 spells CSARVGSNYGYTF. The CDR3 DNA reads as TGCAGTGCTAGAGTGGGCAGTAACTATGGCTACACCTTC.

This clonotype was seen ten or more times. This sequence joins TRBV12-3 or TRBV12-4 and TRBJ2-3; D is possibly TRBD1 (7 bases). This CDR3 is 15 amino acids long. Trimming pared 3 bases from V and 5 bases from J, leaving 15 bases between. CDR3 sequence: CASSLLGQGGDTQYF. The CDR3 bases are TGTGCCAGCAGTTTGTTAGGGCAGGGGGGAGATACGCAGTATTTT.

This clonotype was detected many times. The V and J genes are TRBV10-2 and TRBJ2-3; D is possibly TRBD1 (6 bases). The germline CDR1 and CDR2 sequences are WSHSY and SAAADI. This CDR3 is built from 15 residues. V was clipped by 2 bases and J by 1 base, with 10 bases between them. The chain's CDR3 is CASSELPGGTDTQYF. Written as DNA, the CDR3 is TGCGCCAGCAGTGAGCTTCCAGGGGGCACAGATACGCAGTATTTT.

Notes on this clonotype: A much bigger clone sits one base away, suggesting this may be a read error. No conserved phenylalanine or tryptophan ends this CDR3, so it is likely a read error. This chain links TRBV7-7 with TRBJ1-1, with no clear D. The CDR3 runs to 16 residues. Germline loops: CDR1 SSHAT, CDR2 FNYEAQ (reference sequence). The DNA of the CDR3 is TGTGCTAGCAGCTCCGGACGGGATGGGGTGAACACTGAAGCTTTCTCT. Translated: CASSSGRDGVNTEAFS.

As for this clonotype: Possible read error: a much larger clone is one base away. The gene calls are TRBV27 and TRBJ2-7; 9 nucleotides match TRBD2. The CDR3 sequence is 15 residues long. Germline V gene lookup returns CDR1 MNHEY and CDR2 SMNVEV (reference sequence). In DNA, the CDR3 is TGTGCCAGCAGTCTAGCTGGGCGGGGGGGCTACGAGCTGTACTTC. Translated, it gives CASSLAGRGGYELYF.

The table lists this clonotype with many counts. V usage is TRBV7-9 and J usage is TRBJ2-5; no clear D gene. The CDR3 runs to 13 residues. Trimming cost V 1 base and J 2 bases, with 5 bases left between them. Germline V lookup: CDR1 SEHNR, CDR2 FQNEAQ (reference sequence). This CDR3 is CASSLVMQETQYF. The CDR3 DNA is TGTGCCAGCAGCTTAGTGATGCAAGAGACCCAGTACTTC.

The chain recombines TRBV20-1 with TRBJ1-1, with D perhaps TRBD1 (5 bases). CDR3 size: 17 residues. Trimming removed 0 bases at V and 6 bases at J, with 23 bases between. Per the germline V gene, CDR1 is DFQATT and CDR2 is SNEGSKA (reference sequence). CDR3 sequence (DNA): TGCAGTGCTAGAGATACCGGGACCTCATATACACGCGCTGAAGCTTTCTTT. Its protein is CSARDTGTSYTRAEAFF.

This clonotype was observed a few times. V usage is TRBV19 and J usage is TRBJ2-5; perhaps TRBD2 as D (6 bases). The CDR3 loop spans 16 amino acids. The V end lost 1 base, the J end lost 4 bases, and 16 bases lay between the germline ends. Germline assignment: CDR1 LNHDA and CDR2 SQIVND (reference sequence). The chain's CDR3 is CASSIGARRGSETQYF. The CDR3 region has the DNA TGTGCCAGTAGTATAGGGGCCCGGCGGGGATCAGAGACCCAGTACTTC.

This clonotype was picked up many times. V usage is TRBV6-1 and J usage is TRBJ1-5; TRBD1 is a possible D gene (5 bases). The CDR3 covers 17 residues. V was clipped by 6 bases and J by 1 base, with 19 bases between them. Germline lookup yields CDR1 MNHNS and CDR2 SASEGT. CDR3 amino acids: CASRGHQPERSNQPQHF. The CDR3 coding sequence is TGTGCCAGCAGAGGACATCAGCCGGAACGAAGCAATCAGCCCCAGCATTTT.

This clonotype was detected ten times or more. The chain recombines TRBV20-1 with TRBJ2-7; 9 positions agree with TRBD2. J was trimmed by 0 bases and V by 6 bases; bases with no gene match: 6. This CDR3 contains 14 residues. Germline V gene data show CDR1 as DFQATT and CDR2 as SNEGSKA (reference sequence). CDR3 amino acids: CSAKTAGGSYEQYF. Written as DNA, the CDR3 is TGCAGTGCAAAGACAGCGGGGGGCTCCTACGAGCAGTACTTC.

This clonotype occurred many times. The chain links TRBV4-1 to TRBJ1-5, with D tentatively TRBD1 (5 bases). The V gene lost 5 bases and the J gene lost 4 bases, with 9 bases spanning the gap. The germline V gene encodes CDR1 MGHRA and CDR2 YSYEKL. The CDR3 consists of 13 residues. The CDR3 nucleotides are TGCGCCAGCAGCGACAGACTTAATCAGCCCCAGCATTTT. Amino acid sequence: CASSDRLNQPQHF.

The rearrangement uses TRBV11-2 and TRBJ2-7; D unclear. Deletions cut 4 bases from V and 3 bases from J, with 13 bases between. The V gene's germline CDR1 is SGHAT and CDR2 FQNNGV. The CDR3 runs 14 residues. CDR3 DNA: TGTGCCAGCAGCTCCCCGGACGGATACTACGAGCAGTACTTC. Its protein product is CASSSPDGYYEQYF. The variable domain in full, completed from reference TRBV11-2 and TRBJ2-7, reads EAGVAQSPRYKIIEKRQSVAFWCNPISGHATLYWYQQILGQGPKLLIQFQNNGVVDDSQLPKDRFSAERLKGVDSTLKIQPAKLEDSAVYLCASSSPDGYYEQYFGPGTRLTVT.

Worth noting for this clonotype: A much more abundant neighbour one base away suggests this may be a read error. The V call is TRBV20-1, the J call TRBJ2-7, with TRBD2 as a possible D gene (6 bases). The CDR3 runs to 14 residues. V lost 5 bases and J 3 bases, leaving 17 bases between the germline ends. Germline CDR1 DFQATT, CDR2 SNEGSKA (reference sequence). The CDR3 nucleotides read TGCAGTGCTGGGGAAAGGGACTGGGTCTACGAGCAGTACTTC. Amino acids: CSAGERDWVYEQYF.

This clonotype was seen at least ten times. This rearrangement joins TRBV28 to TRBJ1-1; possible D gene TRBD1, 6 bases. Germline V lookup: CDR1 MDHEN, CDR2 SYDVKM. V lost 2 bases, J lost 4 bases, and 17 bases lay in between. CDR3 length: 16 residues. This chain's CDR3 is CASSLHPGAIGTEAFF. CDR3 nucleotides: TGTGCCAGCAGTTTACATCCGGGGGCGATCGGCACTGAAGCTTTCTTT.